This entry lists 16 T cell receptor beta chains sequenced from one sample in a study of cytomegalovirus exposure and HLA in healthy donors. In the PCR, 60 Vbeta and 13 Jbeta primers were used. Clones were read by immunoSEQ multiplex PCR, and TCRdb kept only the in-frame ones, dropping some. Its listing shows some 56,000 clones. Specimen: PBMCs. These receptor sequences come from a woman aged 30 to 39 in good health and CMV-seropositive.

The J gene is TRBJ2-1, the V gene TRBV4-1; D may be TRBD2 (5 bases). CDR1 and CDR2 (germline): MGHRA, YSYEKL. The CDR3 sequence is 15 residues long. The germline V and J ends were trimmed by 3 bases and 3 bases, with 12 bases remaining between them. The chain's CDR3 is CASSHFSDVYNEQFF. The CDR3 nucleotides are TGCGCCAGCAGCCACTTTAGCGACGTCTACAATGAGCAGTTCTTC.

The chain carries TRBV6-1 and TRBJ2-4; 8 positions match TRBD2. The CDR3 runs to 15 residues. V lost 3 bases, J lost 7 bases, and 8 bases stayed unmatched. Germline V gene lookup returns CDR1 MNHNS and CDR2 SASEGT. CDR3 protein: CASSEIGGAGNIQYF. Here the CDR3 DNA reads TGTGCCAGCAGTGAGATCGGGGGGGCCGGGAACATTCAGTACTTC.

The chain employs TRBV25-1 and TRBJ2-7; 7 bases agree with TRBD1. V was clipped by 6 bases and J by 1 base; unmatched bases: 3. Germline loops: CDR1 MGHDK, CDR2 SYGVNS. This CDR3 has 13 residues. This CDR3 reads CASRQGLSYEQYF. The CDR3 bases are TGTGCCAGCAGACAGGGGCTATCCTACGAGCAGTACTTC.

The rearrangement uses TRBV5-1 and TRBJ2-7, with TRBD2 matching over 9 bases. Germline V lookup: CDR1 SGHRS, CDR2 YFSETQ. The CDR3 contains 13 residues. V shed 5 bases, J shed 5 bases, and the junction held 5 bases outside the gene matches. The CDR3 loop is CASRNSGGHEQYF. The CDR3 DNA follows: TGCGCCAGCAGAAACAGCGGGGGGCACGAGCAGTACTTC.

A word on this clone: An end of the junction differs from the germline gene, which may be a read error. The V and J genes are TRBV30 and TRBJ1-1; 9 positions match TRBD1. The CDR3 has 13 residues. Germline V gives CDR1 GTSNPN, CDR2 SVGIG (reference sequence). The CDR3: CAWSFTGGFEDFF. The CDR3 coding sequence is TGTGCCTGGAGTTTCACAGGGGGCTTCGAAGATTTCTTT.

The V and J genes are TRBV6-5 and TRBJ1-5; 10 nucleotides agree with TRBD1. Germline V gene sequence: CDR1 MNHEY, CDR2 SVGAGI. V was clipped by 4 bases and J by 3 bases; unmatched bases: 3. This CDR3 contains 15 residues. CDR3 protein: CASSWGTGVNQPQHF. CDR3 nucleotide sequence: TGTGCCAGCAGTTGGGGGACAGGGGTCAATCAGCCCCAGCATTTT.

The chain employs TRBV5-6 and TRBJ2-5; 14 bases match TRBD2. With 3 bases clipped from V and 2 bases from J, the junction kept 9 bases outside the gene matches. The CDR3 has 18 amino acids. Germline V CDR1 and CDR2: SGHDT, YYEEEE. The CDR3 DNA follows: TGTGCCAGCAGCTATTACATGGGACTAGCGGGAGATCAAGAGACCCAGTACTTC. This encodes CASSYYMGLAGDQETQYF.

The rearrangement joins TRBV9 to TRBJ1-1; weak D call: TRBD1 (5 bases). Trimming left V 0 bases short and J 4 bases short, with 10 bases between. Germline CDR1 is SGDLS and CDR2 is YYNGEE. The CDR3 has 14 residues. CDR3 in DNA: TGTGCCAGCAGCGTAGTTCGGGGGAGCACTGAAGCTTTCTTT. Translated: CASSVVRGSTEAFF.

The gene calls are TRBV29-1 and TRBJ1-2; 9 bases match TRBD1. Germline CDR1 reads SQVTM; CDR2 reads ANQGSEA. The CDR3 covers 12 residues. With V trimmed by 5 bases and J by 8 bases, 6 bases remained unmatched. In DNA form, the CDR3 reads TGCAGCGTTCGCACAGGGGGCTGGGGCTACACCTTC. Translated: CSVRTGGWGYTF.

The chain employs TRBV5-1 and TRBJ2-7; tentatively, D is TRBD2 (5 bases). Germline values: CDR1 SGHRS, CDR2 YFSETQ. The CDR3 spans 15 residues. The ends were cut back, 0 bases at V and 3 bases at J, with 13 bases in the middle. CDR3 region: CASSLGRGSGYEQYF. Written as DNA, the CDR3 is TGCGCCAGCAGCTTGGGGAGAGGGTCTGGCTACGAGCAGTACTTC.

The chain is built from TRBV4-1 and TRBJ2-3; D uncertain. V was clipped by 4 bases and J by 6 bases, with 11 bases between them. Per germline, CDR1 MGHRA and CDR2 YSYEKL. The CDR3 sequence is 13 residues long. The DNA for the CDR3 is TGCGCCAGCAGCCGCGGTTACGGGGATACGCAGTATTTT. This codes for CASSRGYGDTQYF.

The chain couples TRBV7-9 to TRBJ2-5; 8 bases align to TRBD2. Germline CDR1 SEHNR, CDR2 FQNEAQ (reference sequence). The J segment lost 7 bases and the V segment lost 4 bases, leaving 5 bases of the junction unmatched. This CDR3 is 13 amino acids long. CDR3 DNA: TGTGCCAGCAGCTCCCTCGGGGGGGGGACCCAGTACTTC. It specifies CASSSLGGGTQYF.

The rearrangement links TRBV5-1 to TRBJ2-5; 10 bases are a match to TRBD1. Germline-derived CDR1 and CDR2 are SGHRS and YFSETQ. The CDR3 extends over 15 amino acids. The V gene end was trimmed by 3 bases and the J gene end by 2 bases; junction bases not matched to a gene: 4. The CDR3 DNA is TGCGCCAGCAGCTCACCGGGACAGGGGCAAGAGACCCAGTACTTC. It codes for CASSSPGQGQETQYF.

The chain employs TRBV5-1 and TRBJ1-6; 8 bases match TRBD1. Germline values: CDR1 SGHRS, CDR2 YFSETQ. J lost 6 bases, V lost 3 bases, and 5 bases had no gene match. The CDR3 extends over 15 amino acids. The CDR3 coding sequence is TGCGCCAGCAGCTCCGGACAGGGTTCTAATTCACCCCTCCACTTT. The encoded protein is CASSSGQGSNSPLHF. The complete variable domain, with remaining parts taken from reference TRBV5-1 and TRBJ1-6, reads KAGVTQTPRYLIKTRGQQVTLSCSPISGHRSVSWYQQTPGQGLQFLFEYFSETQRNKGNFPGRFSGRQFSNSRSEMNVSTLELGDSALYLCASSSGQGSNSPLHFGNGTRLTVT.

The rearrangement joins TRBV6-1 to TRBJ2-7, with D possibly matching TRBD1 (5 bases). The CDR3 has 13 amino acids. Per germline, CDR1 MNHNS and CDR2 SASEGT. The germline V and J ends were trimmed by 6 bases and 2 bases, with 11 bases remaining between them. CDR3 DNA sequence: TGTGCCAGCAGCCAACAGGCTACCTACGAGCAGTACTTC. Protein product: CASSQQATYEQYF.

This CDR3 reads CASSLLTGSSGANVLTF. In nucleotides, the CDR3 is TGCGCCAGCAGCCTACTAACAGGGAGCTCTGGGGCCAACGTCCTGACTTTC. The V gene is TRBV5-1, the J gene TRBJ2-6; possibly TRBD1 for D (6 bases). This CDR3 spans 17 amino acids. The germline gives CDR1 SGHRS, CDR2 YFSETQ. Trimming took off 4 bases at V and 0 bases at J, with 14 bases between the two ends.